A single sample is the source of the 5 T cell receptor beta chains below, sequenced in a study of shared clonotypes between healthy human individuals. Positive CCR7 selection of CD45RO-negative cells yielded the naive CD8 cells, and terminally differentiated effector memory CD45RA+ cells were excluded. Generated by immunoSEQ multiplex PCR, the TCRdb table keeps only in-frame clones and is missing some. Of hundreds of thousands of clones listed, approximately 95% are singletons. The sample was naive CD8+ T cells sorted from blood. Receptors were obtained from a young woman in good health.

The CDR3: CASSPWGSGIYEQYF. Written as DNA, the CDR3 is TGTGCCAGCAGTCCCTGGGGTAGCGGGATTTACGAGCAGTACTTC. This chain connects TRBV27 to TRBJ2-7; 8 bases are a match to TRBD2. After removal of 5 bases from V and 4 bases from J, the junction contained 10 bases not matched to a gene. CDR1 is MNHEY, CDR2 SMNVEV, per germline (reference sequence). This CDR3 spans 15 amino acids.

The CDR3 protein is CASSAQWGETQYF. CDR3 sequence (DNA): TGTGCCAGCAGCGCCCAATGGGGGGAGACCCAGTACTTC. V gene TRBV11-3 combines with J gene TRBJ2-5; D tentatively fits TRBD1 or TRBD2 (5 bases each). This CDR3 has 13 residues. From germline, CDR1 is SGHNT and CDR2 YENEEA. The ends were cut back, 5 bases at V and 5 bases at J, with 12 bases in the middle.

The chain employs TRBV28 and TRBJ1-1, with a weak D call TRBD1 (6 bases). Germline V gene data show CDR1 as MDHEN and CDR2 as SYDVKM. Trimming took off 6 bases at V and 1 base at J, with 12 bases between the two ends. This CDR3 has 14 amino acids. CDR3 nucleotides: TGTGCCAGCAGCCAACAGGGCTCGAACACTGAAGCTTTCTTT. The encoded protein is CASSQQGSNTEAFF.

This chain joins TRBV11-2 and TRBJ2-5; 7 positions match TRBD2. CDR1 and CDR2 from the germline V gene are SGHAT and FQNNGV. There are 13 residues in the CDR3. V shed 7 bases and J 2 bases; nucleotides not matched to a gene: 4. CDR3 DNA: TGTGCCAGCAACCCGGGACTACAAGAGACCCAGTACTTC. Its protein product is CASNPGLQETQYF.

This chain uses TRBV27 with TRBJ2-7; 10 positions agree with TRBD1. The germline V gene encodes CDR1 MNHEY and CDR2 SMNVEV (reference sequence). Trimming cost V 2 bases and J 4 bases; bases outside gene matches: 8. The CDR3 extends over 16 amino acids. For the CDR3, the DNA is TGTGCCAGCAGTTTACTGGGACAGGGGAGCCGGTACGAGCAGTACTTC. Protein sequence: CASSLLGQGSRYEQYF.